This T cell receptor (beta chain) was identified in a study of OX40 agonist ivuxolimab in advanced cancers. TCRdb's table, derived via immunoSEQ multiplex PCR, lists solely in-frame clones and lacks some. The sample carries approximately 81,000 clones, more than 75% recorded once. There are 17 residues in the CDR3. Germline V CDR1 and CDR2: SGHRS, YFSETQ. The V end lost 1 base, the J end lost 4 bases, and 17 bases lay between the germline ends. The gene calls are TRBV5-1 and TRBJ1-4, with D uncertain. This TCR derives from an adult with an advanced solid tumor such as melanoma, head and neck, liver or kidney cancer. The sample consisted of CD4+ or CD8+ T cells sorted from blood, taken in a trial of the OX40 agonist ivuxolimab. CDR3 DNA sequence: TGCGCCAGCAGCTTGACCAGGCCGTGGCAGAGTAATGAAAAACTGTTTTTT. It translates to CASSLTRPWQSNEKLFF.